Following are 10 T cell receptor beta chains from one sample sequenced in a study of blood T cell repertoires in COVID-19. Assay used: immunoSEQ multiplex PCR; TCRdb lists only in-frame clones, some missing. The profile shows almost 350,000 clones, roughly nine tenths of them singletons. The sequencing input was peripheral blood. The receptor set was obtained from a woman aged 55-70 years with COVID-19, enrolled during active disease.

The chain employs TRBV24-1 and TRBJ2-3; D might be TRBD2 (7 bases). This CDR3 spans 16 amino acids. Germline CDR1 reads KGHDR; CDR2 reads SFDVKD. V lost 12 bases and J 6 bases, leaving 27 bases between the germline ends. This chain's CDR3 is CASSAGRGMSRDTQYF. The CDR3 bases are TGTGCCTCCTCGGCAGGGAGGGGGATGTCGCGGGATACGCAGTATTTT.

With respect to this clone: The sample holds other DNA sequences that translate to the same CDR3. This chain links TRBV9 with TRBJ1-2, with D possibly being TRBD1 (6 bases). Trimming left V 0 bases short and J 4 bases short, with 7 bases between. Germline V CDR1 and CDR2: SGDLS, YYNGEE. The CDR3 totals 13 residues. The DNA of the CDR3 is TGTGCCAGCAGCGTAGCACAGGGCTATGGCTACACCTTC. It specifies CASSVAQGYGYTF.

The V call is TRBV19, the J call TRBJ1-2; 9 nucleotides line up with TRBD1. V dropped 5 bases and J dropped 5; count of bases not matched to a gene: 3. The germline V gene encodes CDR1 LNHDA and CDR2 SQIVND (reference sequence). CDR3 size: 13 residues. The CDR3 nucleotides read TGTGCCAGTAGTCCACAGGGGGCTTATGGCTACACCTTC. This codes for CASSPQGAYGYTF. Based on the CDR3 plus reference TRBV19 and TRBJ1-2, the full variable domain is DGGITQSPKYLFRKEGQNVTLSCEQNLNHDAMYWYRQDPGQGLRLIYYSQIVNDFQKGDIAEGYSVSREKKESFPLTVTSAQKNPTAFYLCASSPQGAYGYTFGSGTRLTVV.

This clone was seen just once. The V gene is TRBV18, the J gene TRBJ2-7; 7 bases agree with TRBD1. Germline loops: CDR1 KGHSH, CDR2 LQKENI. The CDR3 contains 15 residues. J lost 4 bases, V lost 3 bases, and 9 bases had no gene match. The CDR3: CASSPRSGGTYEQYF. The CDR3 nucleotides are TGTGCCAGCTCACCTCGGTCAGGGGGAACATACGAGCAGTACTTC.

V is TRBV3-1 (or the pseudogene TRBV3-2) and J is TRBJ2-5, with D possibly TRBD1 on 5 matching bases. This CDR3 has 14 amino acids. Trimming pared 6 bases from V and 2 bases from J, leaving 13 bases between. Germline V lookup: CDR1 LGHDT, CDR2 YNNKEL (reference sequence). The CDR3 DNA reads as TGTGCCAGCAGTCTTGGACACCTACAAGAGACCCAGTACTTC. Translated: CASSLGHLQETQYF.

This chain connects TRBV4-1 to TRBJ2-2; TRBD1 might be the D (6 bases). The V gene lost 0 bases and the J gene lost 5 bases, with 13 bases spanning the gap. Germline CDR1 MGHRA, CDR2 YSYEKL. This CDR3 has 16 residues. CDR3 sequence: CASSQEAQGQTGELFF. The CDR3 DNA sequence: TGCGCCAGCAGCCAAGAAGCCCAGGGGCAAACCGGGGAGCTGTTTTTT.

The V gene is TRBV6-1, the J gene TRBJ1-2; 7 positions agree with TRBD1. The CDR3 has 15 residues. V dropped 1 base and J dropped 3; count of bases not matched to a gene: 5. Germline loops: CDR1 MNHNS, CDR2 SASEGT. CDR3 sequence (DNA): TGTGCCAGCAGTGAAGGCCCAGGGGGTCACTATGGCTACACCTTC. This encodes CASSEGPGGHYGYTF.

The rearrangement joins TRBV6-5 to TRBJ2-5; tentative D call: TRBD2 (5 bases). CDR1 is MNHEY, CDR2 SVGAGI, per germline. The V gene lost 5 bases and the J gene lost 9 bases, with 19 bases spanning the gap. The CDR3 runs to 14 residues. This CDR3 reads CASSLNSPVGAQYF. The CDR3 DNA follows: TGTGCCAGCAGTCTAAATTCGCCCGTCGGGGCCCAGTACTTC.

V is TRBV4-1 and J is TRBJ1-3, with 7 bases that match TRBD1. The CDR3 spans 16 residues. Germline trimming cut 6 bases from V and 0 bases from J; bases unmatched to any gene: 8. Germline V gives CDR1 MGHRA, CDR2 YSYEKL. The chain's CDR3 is CASRIQQGGSGNTIYF. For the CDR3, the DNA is TGCGCCAGCAGGATTCAGCAGGGGGGCTCTGGAAACACCATATATTTT.

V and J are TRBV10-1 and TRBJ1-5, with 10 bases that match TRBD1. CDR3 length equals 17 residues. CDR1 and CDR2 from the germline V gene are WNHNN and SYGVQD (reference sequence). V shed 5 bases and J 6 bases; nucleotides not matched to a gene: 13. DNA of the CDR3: TGCGCCAGCAGTAATAATAAGGGACAGGGGTGCGCTCAGCCCCAGCATTTT. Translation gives CASSNNKGQGCAQPQHF.